Sequencing of this TCR beta chain was carried out in a study of shared clonotypes between healthy human individuals. Across the study: Samples came from two female and three male donors aged 18 to 49.

The naive CD8 fraction comprised CD45RO-negative cells positively selected for CCR7 and excluded terminally differentiated effector memory CD45RA+ cells. Profiling relied on immunoSEQ multiplex PCR, and the TCRdb table lists in-frame clones only, not all of them. The top ten clones hold approximately 1.7% of a sample with about 1.9 million clones, just over 90% of them seen once. V gave up 5 bases and J gave up 5 bases; unmatched junction bases: 12. CDR3 length equals 16 residues. Germline loops: CDR1 SGHAT, CDR2 FQNNGV. Sequenced sample: naive CD8+ T cells from PBMCs. This chain connects TRBV11-2 to TRBJ2-5; 9 bases line up with TRBD1. This sequence was found in a man aged 18 to 29 in good health. Some clones in this sample may be carry-over from other donors' samples. The CDR3 is CASSASVQGAGETQYF. CDR3 DNA: TGTGCCAGCAGCGCCTCAGTACAGGGGGCCGGGGAGACCCAGTACTTC.